What follows is one T cell receptor beta chain and its context. Assay used: immunoSEQ multiplex PCR; TCRdb lists only in-frame clones, some missing. The table lists approximately 250,000 clones, 75% to 85% of them singletons, with around 6% in the top ten. The length of the CDR3 is 16 residues. The germline CDR1 and CDR2 sequences are MGHRA and YSYEKL. V was pared by 4 bases and J by 7 bases, with 7 bases of the junction left unmatched. These data originate in a study of blood T cell repertoires in COVID-19. Sequencing input: peripheral blood. This chain connects TRBV4-1 to TRBJ1-6; 10 bases are a match to TRBD1. The clonotype was recovered from a human donor in a cohort sampled during active COVID-19. CDR3 DNA sequence: TGCGCCAGCAGCCGGGGGACAGGGGCCGGAAATTCACCCCTCCACTTT. Protein: CASSRGTGAGNSPLHF.